This T cell receptor beta chain came from a study of graft-versus-host responses after intestinal transplantation. As for the study in general: Tacrolimus plus steroids were given to all recipients for about three years, preceded by anti-thymocyte globulin induction. Study-wide results and limits: Recipient-marrow GvH clones were detected, some having first appeared in ileum or blood. There was an association between peak levels of circulating GvH clones and early post-transplant HvG declines.

Profiling relied on immunoSEQ multiplex PCR, and the TCRdb table lists in-frame clones only, not all of them. In the table there are some 120,000 clones, around nine tenths of which are singletons. In the case of this clone: Its antigen is unidentified.

V was clipped by 2 bases and J by 5 bases; unmatched bases: 2. The length of the CDR3 is 14 residues. Looked up from germline, CDR1 is ENHRY and CDR2 is SYGVKD. The rearrangement joins TRBV10-3 to TRBJ1-1; 10 nucleotides match TRBD1. The sequencing used unstimulated CD4+ T cells sorted from spleen or lymph node cells, collected before transplant. This TCR was recovered from a human donor who was the organ donor for an intestinal transplant. The CDR3 sequence: CAISEGTGETEAFF. The CDR3 region has the DNA TGTGCCATCAGTGAGGGGACAGGGGAGACTGAAGCTTTCTTT.